One sample yielded the 5 T cell receptor beta chains listed below, sequenced in a study of human T cells and chemical hapten exposure. Unfractionated whole blood yielded the extracted total RNA. TCRdb re-called the 5' RACE reads with MiXCR, one entry per CDR3 protein. This sample yields about 80,000 distinct CDR3 sequences, of which more than 7% are seen a single time; under 3% belongs to the top ten. The receptors were sampled from a male donor in good health.

This clonotype was found a few times. The chain employs TRBV7-6 and TRBJ2-6; 9 nucleotides match TRBD1. Germline loops: CDR1 SGHVS, CDR2 FNYEAQ. The CDR3 consists of 16 residues. J was trimmed by 4 bases and V by 5 bases; bases with no gene match: 6. The CDR3 spells CASSPRQGVGANVLTF. DNA for the CDR3: TGTGCCAGCAGCCCCCGACAGGGGGTCGGGGCCAACGTCCTGACTTTC.

This clonotype was counted a few times. V usage is TRBV5-6 and J usage is TRBJ2-3; possibly TRBD2 for D (6 bases). The V and J ends lost 3 bases and 3 bases respectively, with 20 bases between them. Germline loops: CDR1 SGHDT, CDR2 YYEEEE. The CDR3 has 17 amino acids. In DNA, the CDR3 is TGTGCCAGCAGCTCCCCCGGCGCTAGCGAGGTAACAGATACGCAGTATTTT. The encoded protein is CASSSPGASEVTDTQYF.

The chain couples TRBV20-1 to TRBJ2-3; the match to TRBD2 covers 8 bases. The CDR3 has 13 amino acids. CDR1 and CDR2 (germline): DFQATT, SNEGSKA (reference sequence). The CDR3 DNA is TGCTCGGGCACTAGCGGACCCACAGATACGCAGTATTTT. Amino acids: CSGTSGPTDTQYF.

This clonotype was seen a handful of times. The J gene is TRBJ2-3, the V gene TRBV5-1; 8 bases align to TRBD2. Losses at the gene ends were 3 bases for V and 3 bases for J; bases not matched to a gene: 12. The CDR3 sequence is 17 residues long. From germline, CDR1 is SGHRS and CDR2 YFSETQ. CDR3: CASSYSLSGSRTDTQYF. CDR3 nucleotides: TGCGCCAGCAGCTACTCCTTAAGCGGGAGCAGAACAGATACGCAGTATTTT.

This clonotype came up many times. This chain links TRBV6-6 with TRBJ1-2; D possibly corresponds to TRBD1 (5 bases). The germline V gene encodes CDR1 MNHNY and CDR2 SVGAGI (reference sequence). The CDR3 length is 15 residues. The V gene lost 6 bases and the J gene lost 3 bases, with 17 bases spanning the gap. This CDR3 reads CASSPPGQGDYGYTF. CDR3 sequence (DNA): TGTGCCAGCAGCCCCCCCGGGCAGGGAGACTATGGCTACACCTTC.